The 23 T cell receptor beta chains reported below all come from one sample, sequenced in a study of stem cell transplantation in POMP-related autoinflammatory disease. Libraries were prepared by immunoSEQ multiplex PCR; TCRdb keeps only in-frame clonotypes and omits some of them. This repertoire shows over a thousand clones, about 83% found once; its top ten account for around 4.4%. The sample in question was CD4+ follicular helper T cells (Tfh) from PBMCs, obtained before stem cell transplantation. The origin of the receptors is a human donor with POMP-related autoinflammation and immune dysregulation (PRAID).

This chain uses TRBV10-3 with TRBJ1-1, with D perhaps matching TRBD1 (6 bases). This CDR3 spans 17 amino acids. Germline V gene lookup returns CDR1 ENHRY and CDR2 SYGVKD. Trimming cost V 0 bases and J 6 bases, with 20 bases left between them. The CDR3 DNA reads as TGTGCCATCAGTGAGTCCATTTCCGGGGGGGCAAGCGCTGAAGCTTTCTTT. Protein sequence: CAISESISGGASAEAFF.

The genes are TRBV5-1 and TRBJ2-7; D perhaps matches TRBD2 (5 bases). Trimming left V 0 bases short and J 0 bases short, with 7 bases between. The CDR3 runs 14 residues. Germline V gives CDR1 SGHRS, CDR2 YFSETQ. The CDR3 DNA follows: TGCGCCAGCAGCTTGGGAGGGAGCTCCTACGAGCAGTACTTC. It yields the protein CASSLGGSSYEQYF.

V gene TRBV6-5 combines with J gene TRBJ1-4; D is undetermined. The ends were cut back, 8 bases at V and 0 bases at J, with 10 bases in the middle. CDR1 MNHEY and CDR2 SVGAGI come from the germline V gene. CDR3 length equals 14 residues. CDR3 residues: CASGYRATNEKLFF. DNA for the CDR3: TGTGCCAGCGGCTACAGAGCAACTAATGAAAAACTGTTTTTT.

The J gene is TRBJ2-4, the V gene TRBV6-6; a weak D match, TRBD2 (5 bases). The germline V gene has CDR1 MNHNY and CDR2 SVGAGI (reference sequence). The length of the CDR3 is 14 residues. V was shortened by 4 bases and J by 3 bases, with 10 bases between the two germline ends. CDR3 residues: CASSLGEGKNIQYF. As DNA, the CDR3 is TGTGCCAGCAGTTTGGGAGAGGGCAAAAACATTCAGTACTTC.

The V call is TRBV6-1, the J call TRBJ1-1, with 7 positions matching TRBD1. Losses at the gene ends were 5 bases for V and 1 base for J; bases not matched to a gene: 4. Germline CDR1 and CDR2: MNHNS and SASEGT. The CDR3 is made up of 14 amino acids. The CDR3 DNA is TGTGCCAGCAGTCAGGGGACAGCGAACACTGAAGCTTTCTTT. As protein: CASSQGTANTEAFF.

This clone showed up just once. This chain uses TRBV7-9 with TRBJ2-7, with a tentative D call TRBD2 (5 bases). Germline V lookup: CDR1 SEHNR, CDR2 FQNEAQ (reference sequence). V lost 1 base, J lost 2 bases, and 12 bases lay in between. This CDR3 is 15 amino acids long. The CDR3 loop is CASSLVSSGTYEQYF. The CDR3 nucleotides are TGTGCCAGCAGCTTAGTCAGCAGCGGAACCTACGAGCAGTACTTC.

The J gene is TRBJ1-2, the V gene TRBV6-5; 7 nucleotides match TRBD1. Looked up from germline, CDR1 is MNHEY and CDR2 is SVGAGI. The CDR3 length is 16 residues. V shed 0 bases, J shed 6 bases, and the junction held 10 bases outside the gene matches. The CDR3 region is CASSYSEGANLDGYTF. CDR3 in DNA: TGTGCCAGCAGTTACTCAGAGGGGGCGAACTTGGATGGCTACACCTTC.

Only a few counts were recorded for this clone. V gene TRBV9 combines with J gene TRBJ1-1; tentative D call: TRBD1 (6 bases). V lost 0 bases to trimming and J lost 2 bases, with 14 bases between them. From germline, CDR1 is SGDLS and CDR2 YYNGEE. There are 16 residues in the CDR3. CDR3 in DNA: TGTGCCAGCAGCGTAGATTCATGGACAGACAACACTGAAGCTTTCTTT. Protein: CASSVDSWTDNTEAFF.

This clone was seen only a few times. The chain recombines TRBV5-1 with TRBJ1-1; no firm D call. V was trimmed by 2 bases and J by 3 bases, leaving 8 bases between them. The V gene's germline CDR1 is SGHRS and CDR2 YFSETQ. The CDR3 extends over 13 amino acids. This CDR3 reads CASSFRDDTEAFF. For the CDR3, the DNA is TGCGCCAGCAGCTTTAGGGATGACACTGAAGCTTTCTTT.

The gene calls are TRBV11-1 and TRBJ1-5; D gene unclear. The V end lost 5 bases, the J end lost 5 bases, and 7 bases lay between the germline ends. The CDR3 loop spans 12 amino acids. Looked up from germline, CDR1 is SGHAT and CDR2 is FQDESV (reference sequence). CDR3 DNA sequence: TGTGCCAGCAGCGACAACCATCAGCCCCAGCATTTT. This codes for CASSDNHQPQHF.

Written as DNA, the CDR3 is TGTGCCAGCAGCCCACGACAGTTCATGAACACTGAAGCTTTCTTT. Protein sequence: CASSPRQFMNTEAFF. V is TRBV9 and J is TRBJ1-1; D might be TRBD1 (5 bases). Germline lookup yields CDR1 SGDLS and CDR2 YYNGEE. The CDR3 runs 15 residues. Trimming shortened V by 4 bases and J by 0 bases, and 13 bases separated the two germline ends.

The chain carries TRBV25-1 and TRBJ1-2; 7 nucleotides agree with TRBD1. Unmatched junction bases numbered 8, after V lost 5 bases and J lost 8 bases. In germline, CDR1 is MGHDK, CDR2 SYGVNS. The CDR3 is 13 amino acids. The CDR3 sequence is CASSFGQERGYTF. CDR3 sequence (DNA): TGTGCCAGCAGTTTTGGACAGGAGAGGGGCTACACCTTC.

The chain uses TRBV5-6 and TRBJ2-7, with 9 bases that match TRBD1. Per the germline V gene, CDR1 is SGHDT and CDR2 is YYEEEE. V was pared by 3 bases and J by 5 bases, with 6 bases of the junction left unmatched. The CDR3 consists of 14 residues. The CDR3 nucleotides are TGTGCCAGCAGCTCCGGACAGGGGCCGAACGAGCAGTACTTC. This encodes CASSSGQGPNEQYF. The whole variable domain, remainder taken from reference TRBV5-6 and TRBJ2-7, is DAGVTQSPTHLIKTRGQQVTLRCSPKSGHDTVSWYQQALGQGPQFIFQYYEEEERQRGNFPDRFSGHQFPNYSSELNVNALLLGDSALYLCASSSGQGPNEQYFGPGTRLTVT.

V gene TRBV28 combines with J gene TRBJ1-5; possible D gene TRBD1, 5 bases. This CDR3 spans 17 amino acids. The V end lost 7 bases, the J end lost 3 bases, and 22 bases lay between the germline ends. CDR1 and CDR2 (germline): MDHEN, SYDVKM. The CDR3 DNA sequence: TGTGCCAGCATTAATTCTCCAGGGAGGGGAAACAATCAGCCCCAGCATTTT. It encodes CASINSPGRGNNQPQHF.

The chain has TRBV5-6 and TRBJ2-7; 7 bases agree with TRBD2. Trimming took 3 bases from V and 0 from J; bases not matched to a gene: 9. This CDR3 has 16 amino acids. Germline lookup yields CDR1 SGHDT and CDR2 YYEEEE. CDR3 in amino acids: CASSSQAGSPSYEQYF. DNA of the CDR3: TGTGCCAGCAGCTCACAAGCGGGAAGCCCCTCCTACGAGCAGTACTTC.

This clone showed up just once. The J gene is TRBJ2-3, the V gene TRBV5-1; 12 bases are shared with TRBD2. This CDR3 has 18 amino acids. The V segment lost 4 bases and the J segment 2 bases; nucleotides outside the gene matches: 11. Germline-derived CDR1 and CDR2 are SGHRS and YFSETQ. In DNA form, the CDR3 reads TGCGCCAGCAGCGCGACGACTACTAGCGGGGGGTTCACAGATACGCAGTATTTT. Amino acid sequence: CASSATTTSGGFTDTQYF.

This clone was observed a single time. V and J are TRBV30 and TRBJ2-1, with D perhaps given as TRBD1 or TRBD2 (5 bases each). Germline loops: CDR1 GTSNPN, CDR2 SVGIG (reference sequence). Trimming cost V 2 bases and J 0 bases, with 11 bases left between them. The CDR3 runs 15 residues. The CDR3 DNA sequence: TGTGCCTGGAGTTACGGGACGAGCTCCTACAATGAGCAGTTCTTC. It specifies CAWSYGTSSYNEQFF. The full variable domain, in which reference TRBV30 and TRBJ2-1 provide the parts outside the CDR3, is SQTIHQWPATLVQPVGSPLSLECTVEGTSNPNLYWYRQAAGRGLQLLFYSVGIGQISSEVPQNLSASRPQDRQFILSSKKLLLSDSGFYLCAWSYGTSSYNEQFFGPGTRLTVL.

This clone has a single count. The chain has TRBV5-1 and TRBJ2-5; D is uncertain. V was shortened by 3 bases and J by 0 bases, with 3 bases between the two germline ends. Germline values: CDR1 SGHRS, CDR2 YFSETQ. CDR3 size: 12 residues. In DNA, the CDR3 is TGCGCCAGCAGCTCCAACCAAGAGACCCAGTACTTC. Amino acids: CASSSNQETQYF.

This chain links TRBV4-1 with TRBJ1-2, with D possibly being TRBD1 (6 bases). Germline V CDR1 and CDR2: MGHRA, YSYEKL. This CDR3 has 13 residues. The V and J ends lost 1 base and 7 bases respectively, with 10 bases between them. Here the CDR3 DNA reads TGCGCCAGCAGCCAAGGGGACAAGACTGGCTACACCTTC. It is translated as CASSQGDKTGYTF.

The CDR3 sequence is CARDGCEQYF. The CDR3 DNA sequence: TGTGCCAGGGATGGATGCGAGCAGTACTTC. V gene TRBV27 combines with J gene TRBJ2-7; D unclear. CDR1 and CDR2 (germline): MNHEY, SMNVEV (reference sequence). This CDR3 is built from 10 residues. V lost 9 bases and J lost 6, with 9 bases in between.

The chain is built from TRBV29-1 and TRBJ1-1; 7 bases fit TRBD1. V lost 8 bases and J lost 1; bases outside the gene matches: 7. The CDR3 loop spans 13 amino acids. The germline V gene encodes CDR1 SQVTM and CDR2 ANQGSEA. CDR3 in amino acids: CSTQGRRNTEAFF. The CDR3 coding sequence is TGCAGCACACAGGGGCGGAGGAACACTGAAGCTTTCTTT.

This clone was detected only once. This chain links TRBV9 with TRBJ2-6, with a possible D match to TRBD2 (6 bases). The V and J ends lost 4 bases and 0 bases respectively, with 11 bases between them. Per the germline V gene, CDR1 is SGDLS and CDR2 is YYNGEE. The CDR3 runs to 16 residues. CDR3 protein: CASSRDFSSGANVLTF. Here the CDR3 DNA reads TGTGCCAGCAGCCGGGACTTCAGCTCTGGGGCCAACGTCCTGACTTTC.

The genes are TRBV5-1 and TRBJ2-7; TRBD1 matches at 7 bases. This CDR3 is built from 14 residues. Germline V gives CDR1 SGHRS, CDR2 YFSETQ. After removal of 4 bases from V and 6 bases from J, the junction contained 10 bases not matched to a gene. For the CDR3, the DNA is TGCGCCAGCAGCCCTGACTTGAACAGGGGCGAGCAGTACTTC. Translation: CASSPDLNRGEQYF.